These T cell receptor beta chains were read from a single sample in a study of blood T cells in healthy people across ages. One entry per CDR3 protein, called by TCRdb with MiXCR from the 5' RACE reads. The data show approximately 1,000,000 distinct CDR3 sequences, roughly two fifths seen once. Sequencing was performed on blood. Receptors originate from a young man in good health. CDR3s include the opening cysteine and the closing phenylalanine or tryptophan. For some rows the clone size is stated as once, few or many, or as a class when expanded; others skip it.

j_call cdr3_length v_call clone_size cdr3_aa
TRBJ2-5 14 TRBV9 few CASSVERWAETQYF
TRBJ2-3 13 TRBV19 - CASNGLAPDTQYF
TRBJ1-3 16 TRBV28 - CASRPPVLRSGNTIYF
TRBJ2-5 13 TRBV9 few CASSPAGKETQYF
TRBJ1-5 13 TRBV20-1 - CSANTQGNQPQHF
TRBJ1-5 12 TRBV2 - CASQYSNQPQHF
TRBJ2-3 13 TRBV12-3/TRBV12-4 - CASSSQGQDAQYF
TRBJ2-1 15 TRBV6-1 - CASRSGDSIYNEQFF
TRBJ2-2 18 TRBV28 few CASSSTALSAKNTGELFF
TRBJ1-5 13 TRBV6-1 - CASIGLDHQPQHF
TRBJ2-1 14 TRBV21-1 - CASSTLAGVNEQFF
TRBJ2-3 13 TRBV3-1 few CASSHVQGDTQYF
TRBJ2-2 15 TRBV6-6 - CASSLGNRVSGELFF
TRBJ1-2 13 TRBV5-6 - CASSLNRVYGYTF
TRBJ1-2 14 TRBV7-2 - CASSLFQGADGYTF
TRBJ1-2 12 TRBV20-1 few CSWLATAYGYTF
TRBJ2-1 13 TRBV7-2 - CASSYPGNNEQFF
TRBJ2-2 15 TRBV4-3 - CASSQDPRGAGELFF
TRBJ1-5 15 TRBV4-1 few CASSQNTGDHQPQHF